The clone carrying this T cell receptor beta chain was found a few times. TCRdb reanalysed the RT-PCR reads using MiXCR and keeps one entry per CDR3 protein. This table holds around 160,000 distinct CDR3 sequences, approximately 11% found once. This sample stems from a study of response to subunit inactivated influenza vaccine. The germline V and J ends were trimmed by 6 bases and 5 bases, with 7 bases remaining between them. The CDR3 is 11 amino acids. Looked up from germline, CDR1 is MNHEY and CDR2 is SVGEGT. V gene TRBV6-2 or TRBV6-3 combines with J gene TRBJ1-1; D unclear. This clonotype originated in a man aged 50 or older who received an inactivated influenza vaccine. Sequenced here: non-naive T cells sorted from PBMCs, sampled around seven weeks after vaccination. CDR3: CASRSRTEAFF. The CDR3 DNA reads as TGTGCCAGCAGAAGTAGGACTGAAGCTTTCTTT.